This T cell receptor beta chain came from a study of Ad26.COV2.S vaccination and SARS-CoV-2 variants. Findings and caveats of the study: Across vaccine and placebo recipients, the breadth of non-spike TCRs was similar.

The CDR3 length is 13 residues. V lost 1 base and J 3 bases, leaving 7 bases between the germline ends. Germline CDR1 reads SGHAT; CDR2 reads FQNNGV. A note on this clone: Its antigen is undetermined.

Sequenced by immunoSEQ multiplex PCR; TCRdb stores in-frame clones only, minus some. The data contain roughly 380,000 clones, 92% of them seen just once; the ten biggest clones take up 3.9%. This chain uses TRBV11-2 with TRBJ2-7; D unclear. Sample: peripheral blood, taken after recovery from COVID-19. This receptor was identified in a human donor who had recovered from COVID-19. The CDR3 spells CASSLGPIYEQYF. The CDR3 DNA is TGTGCCAGCAGCTTAGGCCCGATCTACGAGCAGTACTTC.